The clone carrying this T cell receptor (beta chain) was seen a few times. Its antigen is unknown. These data are taken from a study of beta chain features in type 1 diabetes. Of the isolated RNA, all was reverse transcribed, and so the sequenced material was expressed TCRB transcripts. The table came from immunoSEQ multiplex PCR; TCRdb's copy has only in-frame clones and leaves some out. The sample includes 150,000 to 190,000 clones, approximately 10% seen only once; the top ten take approximately 0.46%. Notes on the study in general: A moderate, significant TCRB CDR3 shortening appeared in type 1 diabetes across four CD4+ subsets.

Trimming removed 0 bases at V and 2 bases at J, with 11 bases between. CDR3 length equals 15 residues. Germline V lookup: CDR1 SGDLS, CDR2 YYNGEE. The chain uses TRBV9 and TRBJ1-2; weak D call: TRBD1 (6 bases). This sequence originates from a man between 25 and 39 years old with type 1 diabetes. Sequencing used central memory CD4+ T cells from blood. The CDR3 region has the DNA TGTGCCAGCAGCGTAGGGGGGACAAAGAACTATGGCTACACCTTC. This encodes CASSVGGTKNYGYTF.